Listed here is a single TCR beta chain. In the source study's methods: For nucleated cells, counts were estimated from reference gene primer amplification. Clones were read by immunoSEQ multiplex PCR, and TCRdb kept only the in-frame ones, dropping some. From that table come the V and J calls and clone size; the DNA was used to work out D and trimming. The table has 97,000 or so clones, about 90% seen once. This record comes from a study of blood T cell repertoires in COVID-19. Overall study context: Samples of COVID-19 (acute and convalescent) were obtained from the United States, Italy and Spain. Sources were T cells, B-cell-depleted T cells, or PBMCs; the material itself was cDNA or gDNA.

The CDR3 totals 20 residues. The germline CDR1 and CDR2 sequences are SNHLY and FYNNEI. Trimming at V came to 1 base and at J to 2 bases, leaving 15 bases not matched to a gene. The TCR originated in a man younger than 35 with acute or convalescent COVID-19. V and J are TRBV2 and TRBJ1-2; 11 bases agree with TRBD1. The specimen was peripheral blood. CDR3: CASSEVEAGQGAYPNYGYTF. In DNA form, the CDR3 reads TGTGCCAGCAGTGAAGTCGAGGCTGGACAGGGGGCCTACCCAAACTATGGCTACACCTTC.